This TCR beta chain was profiled in a study of control samples from healthy donors and cancer patients. The CDR3 is 16 residues long. In germline, CDR1 is LNHDA, CDR2 SQIVND (reference sequence). V shed 8 bases and J 3 bases; nucleotides not matched to a gene: 14. TCRdb keeps only in-frame clones here, not all; method: immunoSEQ multiplex PCR. The sample has approximately 130,000 clones, 70% to 90% seen once. The sample consisted of blood. The V call is TRBV19, the J call TRBJ1-2; 8 bases are a match to TRBD1. The sequence was collected from a man in his 60s in good health. The CDR3 region is CASSNQAGGADYGYTF. For the CDR3, the DNA is TGTGCCAGTTCAAATCAGGCAGGGGGCGCCGACTATGGCTACACCTTC.